Presented here are 32 T cell receptor beta chains from one specimen sequenced in a study of T-cell memory formation after mild COVID-19. TCRdb fed the 5' RACE reads into MiXCR, producing one record per CDR3 protein. The sample includes around 510,000 distinct CDR3 sequences, approximately 21% seen only once; the top ten take around 9.2%. Sequencing used PBMCs or a T cell subset sorted from them (not recorded which). The source is an adult woman who had mild COVID-19 (a few samples of this study predate the infection). Cell type and time point are not known.

The rearrangement uses TRBV7-9 and TRBJ1-1, with 9 bases identical to TRBD1. Germline V gene lookup returns CDR1 SEHNR and CDR2 FQNEAQ (reference sequence). This CDR3 has 17 amino acids. V was pared by 1 base and J by 5 bases, with 11 bases of the junction left unmatched. The CDR3 nucleotides read TGTGCCAGCAGCTTAGGGAATTCCGGGACAGGGAAAACTGAAGCTTTCTTT. It is translated as CASSLGNSGTGKTEAFF.

This rearrangement joins TRBV7-9 to TRBJ1-2; D is ambiguous. V lost 5 bases to trimming and J lost 0 bases, with 13 bases between them. CDR1 is SEHNR, CDR2 FQNEAQ, per germline (reference sequence). The CDR3 has 15 amino acids. In nucleotides, the CDR3 is TGTGCCAGCAGCCCCGCGCACAGAGCTAACTATGGCTACACCTTC. Its translation: CASSPAHRANYGYTF. The full variable domain, rest sourced from reference TRBV7-9 and TRBJ1-2, is DTGVSQNPRHKITKRGQNVTFRCDPISEHNRLYWYRQTLGQGPEFLTYFQNEAQLEKSRLLSDRFSAERPKGSFSTLEIQRTEQGDSAMYLCASSPAHRANYGYTFGSGTRLTVV.

This clonotype was seen only a few times. This rearrangement joins TRBV7-3 to TRBJ2-3, with no clear D. Germline V CDR1 and CDR2: SGHTA, FQGTGA. V lost 3 bases to trimming and J lost 1 base, with 11 bases between them. The CDR3 is 15 amino acids. DNA for the CDR3: TGTGCCAGCAGCTTTCGGAGTGGGCGCACAGATACGCAGTATTTT. Its protein product is CASSFRSGRTDTQYF.

V and J are TRBV12-3 or TRBV12-4 and TRBJ1-1; D uncertain. The V gene lost 4 bases and the J gene lost 0 bases, with 6 bases spanning the gap. The CDR3 contains 13 residues. The CDR3 coding sequence is TGTGCCAGCAGTTGGAGTTTGAACACTGAAGCTTTCTTT. Its protein is CASSWSLNTEAFF.

The chain combines TRBV14 with TRBJ2-2; TRBD2 matches at 9 bases. Germline V gene data show CDR1 as SGHDN and CDR2 as FVKESK. V trimming: 2 bases; J trimming: 6 bases; junction bases outside the gene matches: 4. There are 15 residues in the CDR3. The CDR3 sequence is CASSQTAGGPGELFF. The CDR3 nucleotides are TGTGCCAGCAGCCAAACAGCGGGAGGCCCCGGGGAGCTGTTTTTT.

This clonotype appeared a few times. J is TRBJ2-3 and V is TRBV20-1; 14 nucleotides align to TRBD2. Germline trimming cut 4 bases from V and 6 bases from J; bases unmatched to any gene: 12. The germline gives CDR1 DFQATT, CDR2 SNEGSKA (reference sequence). This CDR3 comprises 17 residues. CDR3 sequence (DNA): TGCAGTGCTAAGGGACCCCAGACTAGCGGGAGGGGGGATACGCAGTATTTT. It yields the protein CSAKGPQTSGRGDTQYF.

This clonotype turned up a few times. The CDR3 nucleotides are TGTGCCAGCAAGGGGAACACTGAAGCTTTCTTT. This encodes CASKGNTEAFF. The rearrangement joins TRBV13 to TRBJ1-1, with D hard to call. V was trimmed by 7 bases and J by 1 base, leaving 4 bases between them. The CDR3 sequence is 11 residues long. CDR1 is PRHDT, CDR2 FYEKMQ, per germline (reference sequence). The full variable domain, in which reference TRBV13 and TRBJ1-1 provide the parts outside the CDR3, is AAGVIQSPRHLIKEKRETATLKCYPIPRHDTVYWYQQGPGQDPQFLISFYEKMQSDKGSIPDRFSAQQFSDYHSELNMSSLELGDSALYFCASKGNTEAFFGQGTRLTVV.

In this sample, this clonotype turned up a few times. The chain combines TRBV2 with TRBJ2-1, with 12 bases matching TRBD1. CDR3 length equals 21 residues. Looked up from germline, CDR1 is SNHLY and CDR2 is FYNNEI. With V trimmed by 6 bases and J by 8 bases, 26 bases remained unmatched. The CDR3 nucleotides read TGTGCCAGCAGATCCGGGACAGGGGGCTCTAGGAGCGGGAGCCTGCGGGATGAGCAGTTCTTC. Amino acids: CASRSGTGGSRSGSLRDEQFF.

This clonotype has only a few counts. This chain connects TRBV5-1 to TRBJ2-7; a weak D match, TRBD1 (6 bases). V was pared by 0 bases and J by 3 bases, with 19 bases between. Germline lookup yields CDR1 SGHRS and CDR2 YFSETQ. The CDR3 extends over 17 amino acids. CDR3 sequence reads: CASSLEVRQRGIYEQYF. DNA of the CDR3: TGCGCCAGCAGCTTGGAGGTAAGGCAAAGGGGGATCTACGAGCAGTACTTC.

This chain uses TRBV7-9 with TRBJ1-1; 8 bases align to TRBD1. The J segment lost 4 bases and the V segment lost 0 bases, leaving 4 bases of the junction unmatched. Germline CDR1 is SEHNR and CDR2 is FQNEAQ (reference sequence). The CDR3 is made up of 15 amino acids. The CDR3 region has the DNA TGTGCCAGCAGCTTAGCGCGTACAGGGGGCACTGAAGCTTTCTTT. The encoded protein is CASSLARTGGTEAFF.

This clonotype showed up just a few times. One end of the junction does not line up with germline, which may come from a read error. V usage is TRBV10-3 and J usage is TRBJ1-1, with D perhaps matching TRBD1 (5 bases). This CDR3 region has 13 residues. The germline V gene encodes CDR1 ENHRY and CDR2 SYGVKD. The CDR3 nucleotides read TGTGCCATCACTGAGGCGGGGGGCACTGAAGCTTTCTTT. Its protein product is CAITEAGGTEAFF.

This clonotype has just a few counts. The CDR3 DNA sequence: TGTGCCAGCAGTCGACCCGGGACTAGAAAATACAATGAGCAGTTCTTC. This encodes CASSRPGTRKYNEQFF. The chain uses TRBV2 and TRBJ2-1; TRBD2 aligns across 8 bases. CDR3 size: 16 residues. Per germline, CDR1 SNHLY and CDR2 FYNNEI. The J segment lost 4 bases and the V segment lost 5 bases, leaving 10 bases of the junction unmatched.

As concerns this clonotype: A junction boundary mismatches the germline segment, possibly from a read error. This rearrangement joins TRBV5-1 to TRBJ1-2, with a tentative D call TRBD1 (5 bases). The germline gives CDR1 SGHRS, CDR2 YFSETQ. There are 12 residues in the CDR3. The CDR3 region has the DNA TGCGCCAGCAGCTGGACCGGGGGACTGAGCTCCTTC. Its protein product is CASSWTGGLSSF. The complete variable domain, with remaining parts taken from reference TRBV5-1 and TRBJ1-2, reads KAGVTQTPRYLIKTRGQQVTLSCSPISGHRSVSWYQQTPGQGLQFLFEYFSETQRNKGNFPGRFSGRQFSNSRSEMNVSTLELGDSALYLCASSWTGGLSSFGSGTRLTVV.

This clonotype was picked up a small number of times. The CDR3, as DNA: TGTGCCAGCGAACCGGGACAGGGGCATAGATCCTACGGCTACACCTTC. Protein: CASEPGQGHRSYGYTF. The chain employs TRBV25-1 and TRBJ1-2; 10 bases map to TRBD1. Losses at the gene ends were 8 bases for V and 8 bases for J; bases not matched to a gene: 17. The CDR3 length is 16 residues. Germline CDR1 and CDR2: MGHDK and SYGVNS.

This clonotype showed up just a few times. The rearrangement links TRBV24-1 to TRBJ2-4; a weak D match, TRBD2 (6 bases). CDR1 and CDR2 (germline): KGHDR, SFDVKD. The V end lost 1 base, the J end lost 4 bases, and 10 bases lay between the germline ends. The CDR3 loop spans 15 amino acids. The CDR3 reads CATSDFIGGKNIQYF. Written as DNA, the CDR3 is TGTGCCACCAGTGATTTTATCGGGGGAAAAAACATTCAGTACTTC.

V and J are TRBV10-3 and TRBJ1-2; 7 positions agree with TRBD1. The CDR3 totals 15 residues. The trim removed 2 bases at V and 2 bases at J, leaving 5 bases unmatched. The germline V gene encodes CDR1 ENHRY and CDR2 SYGVKD. The CDR3 coding sequence is TGTGCCATCAGTGAGCCTCCGACAGGGAACTATGGCTACACCTTC. Encoded protein: CAISEPPTGNYGYTF.

This clonotype was counted a few times. This sequence joins TRBV12-3 or TRBV12-4 and TRBJ2-5; 10 positions match TRBD1. The V and J ends lost 0 bases and 3 bases, in that order; junction bases with no gene match: 13. This CDR3 is built from 19 residues. The CDR3 spells CASSLARLRTGGYEETQYF. DNA of the CDR3: TGTGCCAGCAGTTTAGCGCGTCTTAGGACAGGGGGGTACGAAGAGACCCAGTACTTC.

The chain carries TRBV4-1 and TRBJ2-7, with 7 bases aligning to TRBD2. After removal of 0 bases from V and 4 bases from J, the junction contained 27 bases not matched to a gene. CDR3 length: 22 residues. Germline CDR1 and CDR2: MGHRA and YSYEKL. For the CDR3, the DNA is TGCGCCAGCAGCCAAGATCTAGCGGCAGTGAGCGGTCGGGGCCCCACCCCATACGAGCAGTACTTC. Its translation is CASSQDLAAVSGRGPTPYEQYF.

The chain uses TRBV5-1 and TRBJ2-7; 7 positions agree with TRBD2. This CDR3 comprises 15 residues. Germline V gene sequence: CDR1 SGHRS, CDR2 YFSETQ. V was pared by 0 bases and J by 5 bases, with 8 bases of the junction left unmatched. The CDR3 sequence: CASSLESGTRHEQYF. The CDR3, as DNA: TGCGCCAGCAGCTTGGAGAGCGGGACGCGACACGAGCAGTACTTC.

The chain links TRBV10-3 to TRBJ1-4; 8 nucleotides agree with TRBD1. The CDR3 consists of 12 residues. Germline assignment: CDR1 ENHRY and CDR2 SYGVKD. V gave up 8 bases and J gave up 6 bases; unmatched junction bases: 2. The CDR3 region is CAIGQGDEKLFF. CDR3 in DNA: TGTGCCATCGGACAGGGCGATGAAAAACTGTTTTTT.

The chain links TRBV18 to TRBJ2-3; 7 nucleotides agree with TRBD2. This CDR3 contains 16 residues. Germline V CDR1 and CDR2: KGHSH, LQKENI. After removal of 2 bases from V and 2 bases from J, the junction contained 7 bases not matched to a gene. The CDR3 spells CASSPRSGAITDTQYF. CDR3 DNA sequence: TGTGCCAGCTCACCAAGGAGCGGGGCTATCACAGATACGCAGTATTTT.

The V and J genes are TRBV9 and TRBJ1-6; no definite D call. V lost 3 bases and J lost 6, with 19 bases in between. Per the germline V gene, CDR1 is SGDLS and CDR2 is YYNGEE. This CDR3 contains 17 residues. The CDR3 DNA reads TGTGCCAGCAGCGCCGGGCCCGGCGCAGCACTTAATTCACCCCTCCACTTT. Protein product: CASSAGPGAALNSPLHF.

This clonotype was counted only a few times. The genes are TRBV27 and TRBJ1-6; possibly TRBD1 for D (6 bases). Germline assignment: CDR1 MNHEY and CDR2 SMNVEV (reference sequence). The CDR3 spans 17 residues. V lost 2 bases and J 7 bases, leaving 18 bases between the germline ends. CDR3 DNA sequence: TGTGCCAGCAGTTTAGCCAGTTTGAGGGGGGGAAATTCACCCCTCCACTTT. The encoded protein is CASSLASLRGGNSPLHF.

The chain has TRBV25-1 and TRBJ1-5; D gene unclear. There are 14 residues in the CDR3. The germline gives CDR1 MGHDK, CDR2 SYGVNS. V was cut by 1 base and J by 0 bases, with 4 bases left in between. CDR3 DNA: TGTGCCAGCAGTGAATTCAGTAGCAATCAGCCCCAGCATTTT. It translates to CASSEFSSNQPQHF. Combining the CDR3 with reference TRBV25-1 and TRBJ1-5 gives the whole variable domain EADIYQTPRYLVIGTGKKITLECSQTMGHDKMYWYQQDPGMELHLIHYSYGVNSTEKGDLSSESTVSRIRTEHFPLTLESARPSHTSQYLCASSEFSSNQPQHFGDGTRLSIL.

This clonotype has just a few counts. CDR3 coding DNA: TGCAGTGCTAGAGCGGCTAGCGGGGGGGGGTATGAGCAGTTCTTC. It encodes CSARAASGGGYEQFF. The chain recombines TRBV20-1 with TRBJ2-1; 12 bases map to TRBD2. This CDR3 contains 15 residues. Unmatched junction bases numbered 6, after V lost 1 base and J lost 8 bases. Germline values: CDR1 DFQATT, CDR2 SNEGSKA (reference sequence).

This clonotype turned up a few times. The chain joins TRBV7-9 to TRBJ2-7, with TRBD1 as a possible D gene (6 bases). Trimming left V 3 bases short and J 5 bases short, with 11 bases between. Germline lookup yields CDR1 SEHNR and CDR2 FQNEAQ (reference sequence). This CDR3 is 13 amino acids long. This CDR3 is CASSFQQGDEQYF. The CDR3 DNA reads as TGTGCCAGCAGCTTTCAACAGGGCGACGAGCAGTACTTC.

The rearrangement joins TRBV20-1 to TRBJ2-7; D uncertain. Trimming pared 2 bases from V and 4 bases from J, leaving 6 bases between. CDR3 length: 11 amino acids. CDR1 is DFQATT, CDR2 SNEGSKA, per germline (reference sequence). CDR3 in amino acids: CSARLRYEQYF. The DNA of the CDR3 is TGCAGTGCTAGACTACGATACGAGCAGTACTTC.

There are a few counts of this clonotype. This sequence joins TRBV7-9 and TRBJ1-4; D not certain. The CDR3 contains 13 residues. V lost 5 bases and J lost 11, with 15 bases in between. Germline lookup yields CDR1 SEHNR and CDR2 FQNEAQ (reference sequence). CDR3 residues: CASSPGSGVKLFF. For the CDR3, the DNA is TGTGCCAGCAGCCCCGGGAGTGGAGTTAAACTGTTTTTT.

This clonotype has only a few counts. The chain combines TRBV5-1 with TRBJ1-1; D not certain. CDR1 is SGHRS, CDR2 YFSETQ, per germline. The V end lost 6 bases, the J end lost 1 base, and 19 bases lay between the germline ends. This CDR3 has 16 residues. The CDR3 bases are TGCGCCAGCACCCTCGGCGGTGGGAACAGGAACACTGAAGCTTTCTTT. It is translated as CASTLGGGNRNTEAFF.

The V gene is TRBV19, the J gene TRBJ2-2; D perhaps matches TRBD2 (5 bases). The V end lost 3 bases, the J end lost 5 bases, and 10 bases lay between the germline ends. Per germline, CDR1 LNHDA and CDR2 SQIVND (reference sequence). There are 14 residues in the CDR3. CDR3 region: CASSMGSRTGELFF. The CDR3 nucleotides are TGTGCCAGTAGTATGGGGAGTAGGACCGGGGAGCTGTTTTTT.

This clonotype was counted a few times. The V call is TRBV4-1, the J call TRBJ2-7, with D perhaps matching TRBD1 (5 bases). Germline-derived CDR1 and CDR2 are MGHRA and YSYEKL. The V end was cut by 0 bases, the J end by 6 bases, with 9 bases between. The length of the CDR3 is 13 residues. CDR3 bases: TGCGCCAGCAGCCAAGATGACAGCAGCGAGCAGTACTTC. Its translation: CASSQDDSSEQYF.

This clonotype was counted only a few times. The chain links TRBV7-2 to TRBJ1-3; D is ambiguous. The CDR3 is 15 amino acids. Germline CDR1 and CDR2: SGHTA and FQGNSA. Trimming stripped 5 bases from V and 0 bases from J, with 11 bases between. CDR3 sequence: CASSPDGSSGNTIYF. The CDR3 nucleotides read TGTGCCAGCAGCCCCGACGGGAGCTCTGGAAACACCATATATTTT.